This note documents a single TCR beta chain sequence. The study separated CD4+ cells into CD45RA+ naive and CD45RA-negative memory subsets. An even split of each subset's genomic DNA across several immunoSEQ plates was performed. Profiled with immunoSEQ multiplex PCR; TCRdb holds only in-frame clones, not every one. The repertoire includes about 1 million clones, roughly 75% of them detected once, and 1.5% sits in the top ten. This sample stems from a study of shared clonotypes between healthy human individuals. Study overall: Each donor had three CD4 naive, three CD4 memory, two CD8 naive and one CD8 memory plate.

Trimming took off 1 base at V and 5 bases at J, with 11 bases between the two ends. Germline CDR1 and CDR2: SEHNR and FQNEAQ (reference sequence). The CDR3 totals 14 residues. The sequencing sample was made of memory CD4+ T cells sorted from blood. The subset is: CD45RA-negative fraction. The TCR originated in a man younger than 35 in good health. The J gene is TRBJ1-1, the V gene TRBV7-9; D not resolved. The CDR3 reads CASSLEVRVTEAFF. The CDR3 DNA follows: TGTGCCAGCAGCTTAGAGGTTAGGGTAACTGAAGCTTTCTTT.